A single T cell receptor (beta chain) is shown here with its context. These data are taken from a study of OX40 agonist ivuxolimab in advanced cancers. Between the trimmed V and J ends, which lost 4 bases and 3 bases, there was a span of 21 bases. The CDR3 contains 17 residues. CDR1 is SGHAT, CDR2 FQNNGV, per germline. The protocol was immunoSEQ multiplex PCR, while the TCRdb copy is restricted to in-frame clones and leaves out a portion. The profile covers 100,000 to 140,000 clones, with around 90% appearing a single time and 1.2% taken by the ten largest. The receptor was isolated from an adult with an advanced solid tumor such as melanoma, head and neck, liver or kidney cancer. Sequences were derived from CD4+ or CD8+ T cells sorted from blood, sampled in a trial of the OX40 agonist ivuxolimab. The chain employs TRBV11-2 and TRBJ1-2; no reliable D call. CDR3 residues: CASSSRPDGRVDYGYTF. The CDR3, as DNA: TGTGCCAGCAGCTCCCGTCCGGACGGGCGGGTAGACTATGGCTACACCTTC.